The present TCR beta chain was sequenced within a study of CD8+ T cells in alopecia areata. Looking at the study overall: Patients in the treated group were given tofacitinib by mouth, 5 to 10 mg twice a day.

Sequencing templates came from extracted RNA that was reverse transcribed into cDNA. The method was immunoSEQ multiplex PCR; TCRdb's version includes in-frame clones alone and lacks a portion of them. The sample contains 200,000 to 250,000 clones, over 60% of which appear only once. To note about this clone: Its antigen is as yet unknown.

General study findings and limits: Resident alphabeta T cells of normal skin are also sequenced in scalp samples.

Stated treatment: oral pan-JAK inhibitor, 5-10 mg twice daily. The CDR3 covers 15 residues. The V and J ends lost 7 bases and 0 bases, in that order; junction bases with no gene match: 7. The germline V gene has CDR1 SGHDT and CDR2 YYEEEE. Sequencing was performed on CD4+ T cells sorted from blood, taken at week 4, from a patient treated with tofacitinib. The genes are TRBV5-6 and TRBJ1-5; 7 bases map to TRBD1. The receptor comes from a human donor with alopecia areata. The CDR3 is CASSEQGNSNQPQHF. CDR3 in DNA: TGTGCCAGCTCCGAACAGGGGAATAGCAATCAGCCCCAGCATTTT.